These 2 T cell receptor beta chains came from one sample sequenced in a study of T cells in Graves' hyperthyroidism and ophthalmopathy. RNA transcripts provided the source from which TCR beta CDR3 regions were amplified. The study used the HTBI primer set for a first-round RT-PCR of the TCR CDR3. TCRdb passed the multiplex PCR reads through MiXCR, listing each CDR3 protein once. The sample has hundreds of thousands of distinct CDR3 sequences, 15% to 20% seen once. What was sequenced was blood. The receptors shown here come from a woman aged 35 to 49 with Graves' ophthalmopathy.

At least ten counts were recorded for this clonotype. The chain employs TRBV5-1 and TRBJ1-5, with D hard to call. Germline V gene sequence: CDR1 SGHRS, CDR2 YFSETQ. Trimming took off 4 bases at V and 5 bases at J, with 10 bases between the two ends. The CDR3 spans 13 residues. The CDR3 region has the DNA TGCGCCAGCAGCCCAGGCACCCATCAGCCCCAGCATTTT. Protein: CASSPGTHQPQHF.

There are many counts of this clonotype. This sequence joins TRBV5-1 and TRBJ1-1; D possibly corresponds to TRBD1 (5 bases). V was pared by 0 bases and J by 5 bases, with 17 bases between. The CDR3 is made up of 16 amino acids. CDR1 SGHRS and CDR2 YFSETQ come from the germline V gene. The CDR3 nucleotides read TGCGCCAGCAGCTTGGCCGGGGTATTTGGGACGACTGAAGCTTTCTTT. Translation gives CASSLAGVFGTTEAFF.